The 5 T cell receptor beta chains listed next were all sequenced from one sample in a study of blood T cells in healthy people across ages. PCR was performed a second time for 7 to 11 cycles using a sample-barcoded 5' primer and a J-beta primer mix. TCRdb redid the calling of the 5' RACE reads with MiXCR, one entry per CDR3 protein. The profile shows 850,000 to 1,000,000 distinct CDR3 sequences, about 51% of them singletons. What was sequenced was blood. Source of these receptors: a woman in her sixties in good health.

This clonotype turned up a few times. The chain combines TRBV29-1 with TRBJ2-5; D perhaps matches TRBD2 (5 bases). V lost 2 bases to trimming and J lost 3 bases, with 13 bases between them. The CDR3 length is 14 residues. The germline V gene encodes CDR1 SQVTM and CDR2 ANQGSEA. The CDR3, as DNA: TGCAGCGTTGAAAGTTTCGGGATTAAAGAGACCCAGTACTTC. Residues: CSVESFGIKETQYF. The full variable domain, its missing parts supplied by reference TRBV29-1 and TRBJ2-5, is SAVISQKPSRDICQRGTSLTIQCQVDSQVTMMFWYRQQPGQSLTLIATANQGSEATYESGFVIDKFPISRPNLTFSTLTVSNMSPEDSSIYLCSVESFGIKETQYFGPGTRLLVL.

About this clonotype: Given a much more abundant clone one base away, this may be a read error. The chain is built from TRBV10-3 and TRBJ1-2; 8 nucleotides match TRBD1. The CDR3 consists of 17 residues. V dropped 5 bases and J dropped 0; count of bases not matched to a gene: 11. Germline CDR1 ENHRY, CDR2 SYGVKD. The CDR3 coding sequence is TGTGCCATCAGTACGAAGACAGGGGAGAGTTCTAACTATGGCTACACCTTC. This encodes CAISTKTGESSNYGYTF.

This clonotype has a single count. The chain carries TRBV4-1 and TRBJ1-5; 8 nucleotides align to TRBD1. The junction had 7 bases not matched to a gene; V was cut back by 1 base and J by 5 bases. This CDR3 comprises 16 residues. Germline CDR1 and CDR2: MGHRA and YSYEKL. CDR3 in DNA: TGCGCCAGCAGCCAAGGGGACAGGCGGAATGATCAGCCCCAGCATTTT. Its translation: CASSQGDRRNDQPQHF.

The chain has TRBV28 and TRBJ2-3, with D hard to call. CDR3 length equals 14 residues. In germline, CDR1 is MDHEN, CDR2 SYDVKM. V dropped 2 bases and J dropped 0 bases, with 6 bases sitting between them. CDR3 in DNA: TGTGCCAGCAGTTTACAGTACAGCACAGATACGCAGTATTTT. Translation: CASSLQYSTDTQYF. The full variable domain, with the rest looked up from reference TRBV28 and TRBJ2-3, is DVKVTQSSRYLVKRTGEKVFLECVQDMDHENMFWYRQDPGLGLRLIYFSYDVKMKEKGDIPEGYSVSREKKERFSLILESASTNQTSMYLCASSLQYSTDTQYFGPGTRLTVL.

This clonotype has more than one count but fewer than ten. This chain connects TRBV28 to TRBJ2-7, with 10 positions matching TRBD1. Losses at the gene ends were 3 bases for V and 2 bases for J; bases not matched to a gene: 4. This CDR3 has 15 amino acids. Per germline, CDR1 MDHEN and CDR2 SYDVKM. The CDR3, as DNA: TGTGCCAGCAGTTTCGGGACAGGGGTAACCTACGAGCAGTACTTC. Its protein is CASSFGTGVTYEQYF.